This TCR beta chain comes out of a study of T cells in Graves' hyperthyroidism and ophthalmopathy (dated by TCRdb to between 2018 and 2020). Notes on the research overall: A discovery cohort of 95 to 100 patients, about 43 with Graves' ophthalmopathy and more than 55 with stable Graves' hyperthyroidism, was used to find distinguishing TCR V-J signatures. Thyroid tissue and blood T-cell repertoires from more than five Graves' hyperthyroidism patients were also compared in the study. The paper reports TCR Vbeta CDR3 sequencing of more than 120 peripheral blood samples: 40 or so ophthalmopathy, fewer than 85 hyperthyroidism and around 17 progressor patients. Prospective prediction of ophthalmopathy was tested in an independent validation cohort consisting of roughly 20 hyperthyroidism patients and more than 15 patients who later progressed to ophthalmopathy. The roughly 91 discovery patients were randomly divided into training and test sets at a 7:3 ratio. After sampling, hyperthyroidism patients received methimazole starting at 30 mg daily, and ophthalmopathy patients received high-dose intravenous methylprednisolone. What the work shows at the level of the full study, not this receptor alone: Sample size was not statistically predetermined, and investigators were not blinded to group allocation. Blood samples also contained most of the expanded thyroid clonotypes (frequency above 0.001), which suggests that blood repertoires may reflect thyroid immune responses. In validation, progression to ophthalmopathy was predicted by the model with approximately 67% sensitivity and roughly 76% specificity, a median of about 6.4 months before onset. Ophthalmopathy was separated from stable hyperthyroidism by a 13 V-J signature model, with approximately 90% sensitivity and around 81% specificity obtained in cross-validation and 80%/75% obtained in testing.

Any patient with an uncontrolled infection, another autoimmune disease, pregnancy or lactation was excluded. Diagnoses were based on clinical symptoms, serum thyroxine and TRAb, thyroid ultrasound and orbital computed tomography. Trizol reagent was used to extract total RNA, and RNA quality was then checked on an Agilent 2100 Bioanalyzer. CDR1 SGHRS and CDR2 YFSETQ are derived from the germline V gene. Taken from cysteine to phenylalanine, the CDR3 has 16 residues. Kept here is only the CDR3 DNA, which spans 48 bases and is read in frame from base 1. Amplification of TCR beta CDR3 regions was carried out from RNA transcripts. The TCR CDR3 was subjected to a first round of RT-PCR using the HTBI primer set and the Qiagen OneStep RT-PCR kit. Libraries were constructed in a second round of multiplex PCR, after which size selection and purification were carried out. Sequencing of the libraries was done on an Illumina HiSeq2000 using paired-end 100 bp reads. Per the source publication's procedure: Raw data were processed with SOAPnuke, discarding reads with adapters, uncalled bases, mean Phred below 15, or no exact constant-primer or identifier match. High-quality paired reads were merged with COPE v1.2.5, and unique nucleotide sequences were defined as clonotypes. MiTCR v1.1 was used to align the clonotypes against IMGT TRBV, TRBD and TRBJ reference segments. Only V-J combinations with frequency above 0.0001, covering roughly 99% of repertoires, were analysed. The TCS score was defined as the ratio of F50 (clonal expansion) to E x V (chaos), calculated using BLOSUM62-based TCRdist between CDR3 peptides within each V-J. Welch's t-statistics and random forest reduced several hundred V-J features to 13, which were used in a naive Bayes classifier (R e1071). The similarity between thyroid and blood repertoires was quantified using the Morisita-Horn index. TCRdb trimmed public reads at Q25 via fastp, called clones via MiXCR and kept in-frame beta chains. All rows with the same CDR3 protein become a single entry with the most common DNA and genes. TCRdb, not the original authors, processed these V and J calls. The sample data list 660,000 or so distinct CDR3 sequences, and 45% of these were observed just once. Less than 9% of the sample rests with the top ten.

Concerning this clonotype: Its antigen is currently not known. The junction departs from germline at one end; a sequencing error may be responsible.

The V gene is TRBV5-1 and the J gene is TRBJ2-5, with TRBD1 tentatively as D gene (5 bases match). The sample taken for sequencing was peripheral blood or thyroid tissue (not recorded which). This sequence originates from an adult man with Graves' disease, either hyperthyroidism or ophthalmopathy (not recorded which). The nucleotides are TGTGCCAGCAGCTTGGCTGTGGGGCCCGCTCAAGAGACCCAGTACTTC. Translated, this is CASSLAVGPAQETQYF.